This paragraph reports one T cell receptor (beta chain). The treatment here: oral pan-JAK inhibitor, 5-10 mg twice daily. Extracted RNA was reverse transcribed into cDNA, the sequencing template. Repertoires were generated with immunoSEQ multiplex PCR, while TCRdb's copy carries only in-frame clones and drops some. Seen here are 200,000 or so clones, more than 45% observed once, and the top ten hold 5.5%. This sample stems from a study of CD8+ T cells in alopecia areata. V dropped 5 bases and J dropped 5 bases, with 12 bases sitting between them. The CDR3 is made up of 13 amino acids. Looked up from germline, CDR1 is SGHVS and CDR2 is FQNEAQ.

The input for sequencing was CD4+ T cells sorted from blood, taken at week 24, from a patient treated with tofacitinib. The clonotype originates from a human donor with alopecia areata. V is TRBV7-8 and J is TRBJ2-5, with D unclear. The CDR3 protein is CASSVGPRETQYF. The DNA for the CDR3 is TGTGCCAGCAGCGTCGGGCCAAGGGAGACCCAGTACTTC.